This T cell receptor beta chain was observed in a study of identical twins (dated by TCRdb to the mid-2010s). About the investigation overall: To test whether fetal clonotypes persist, this study deep-sequenced TCR alpha and beta repertoires from monozygotic twins, from unrelated adults of various ages, and from cord blood. To rule out contamination, replicate twin experiments were performed at different times with different library preparation protocols. Study-wide conclusions, independent of this receptor: Recombination models systematically underestimated out-of-frame TCR alpha sharing in monozygotic twins but agreed with sharing between unrelated individuals. Because the same donors could not be followed over many years, the conclusions relied on cross-sectional statistical analysis. Compared with coincidental sharing between unrelated individuals, an excess of low generation-probability sequences was observed among out-of-frame TCR alpha sequences shared between twins. Excess twin sharing in beta out-of-frame sequences was weaker because fewer shared sequences lowered the signal-to-noise ratio. Abundant cord blood beta clonotypes carried fewer insertions; young adult naive repertoires showed a weaker similar trend, while memory repertoires showed none. Zero-insertion analyses could be partly confounded by invariant T cells such as MAIT and iNKT, though diverse VJ usage argued against such confounding for most clonotypes.

This clonotype appeared a few times. Its target antigen remains unknown. One base away there is no much larger clone; base qualities are not given. All donors were healthy Caucasians. Three pairs of female monozygotic twins, all aged roughly 18 to 30 years, were included in the twin cohort. CD4+ and CD8+ T cell populations were isolated with positive isolation kits from Invitrogen. Libraries were constructed by 5' RACE. The listed sequencing device is Illumina HiSeq 2000. Template switching added a universal primer binding site, and the final cDNA carried a unique molecular identifier that allowed TCR cDNA molecules to be counted accurately. First-strand cDNA for TCR alpha and beta chains was synthesized from specific primers in the conserved constant-segment region. To control for contamination, every cDNA library was double barcoded, receiving both a SMART-Mk sample barcode and Illumina barcodes. TruSeq adapter sequences and Illumina sample barcodes were added in two successive PCR steps. Sequencing of the TCR alpha and beta cDNA libraries was done on the Illumina HiSeq platform using custom primers. In the original analysis: MiGEC was used to process raw reads and extract unique molecular identifiers, and MiXCR was used to find CDR3 positions. For each individual, recombination models were inferred using an EM algorithm with the repgenHMM and IGoR tools. The tcR package in R was used for shared clonotype analysis, with sharing normalized by the product of cloneset sizes. Out-of-frame nonproductive sequences were analyzed to study raw recombination free of thymic and clonal selection effects. TCRdb reran the public reads through fastp at Q25 and MiXCR, keeping productive beta chains. Identical CDR3 protein sequences are pooled into one entry, listed with their most common genes and DNA. These V and J calls derive from TCRdb rather than the authors' analysis. The sample table holds 540,000 or so distinct CDR3 sequences, of which approximately 20% were seen once. The top ten hold around 0.48% of the sample.

V drops 5 bases and J drops 6 bases, leaving 6 bases in between. CDR1 and CDR2 were assigned from the germline V gene (reference sequence) as DFQATT and SNEGSKA. Counted from cysteine to phenylalanine, this CDR3 has 10 amino acids. Of all the DNA, just the CDR3 is kept, 30 bases in frame from base 1. The same sample was also used in a study of yellow fever vaccine responses in identical twins. As the second publication notes: The T cell response to vaccination in identical twins was reported by the authors to appear partly convergent and partly personalized. In identical twins, the study followed T cell clones that responded to the vaccine with precision.

The sequence came from a woman between 18 and 29 years old in good health. The sample was CD4+ T cells sorted from blood. The chain couples TRBV20-1 to TRBJ2-3; the D gene is not confidently resolved. In nucleotides, the sequence is TGCAGTGCTCCCAGGGATACGCAGTATTTT. Its translation is CSAPRDTQYF.